This T cell receptor (beta chain) came from a study of T cells in women clearing cervical HPV infection. Study-wide context: Control women cleared a single incident HPV16 infection within 12 months. For cases, blood was sampled a median around 140 days after lesion detection, interquartile range about 90 to 230 days.

Points from the study as a whole: Richness plus V gene abundances separated cases from controls with AUC roughly 0.88.

Repertoires were generated with immunoSEQ multiplex PCR, while TCRdb's copy carries only in-frame clones and drops some. Across 30,000 to 35,000 clones, the top ten clones capture less than 8.5% of the sample. This CDR3 is 17 amino acids long. The germline V gene encodes CDR1 DFQATT and CDR2 SNEGSKA (reference sequence). Unmatched junction bases numbered 10, after V lost 0 bases and J lost 3 bases. For this clone: Its antigen is not identified. The CDR3 is cut off 3 residues early in the read; its end comes from the germline J gene.

V is TRBV20-1 and J is TRBJ2-3, with 9 bases matching TRBD2. This receptor was taken from a woman between 18 and 70 years old with a cervical HPV16 infection that either progressed to CIN3+ or cleared (not recorded which). Material: blood buffy coat. The chain's CDR3 is CSARDMAASGATDTQYF. Partial CDR3 DNA: TGCAGTGCTAGAGACATGGCGGCTAGCGGGGCGACAGATACG.